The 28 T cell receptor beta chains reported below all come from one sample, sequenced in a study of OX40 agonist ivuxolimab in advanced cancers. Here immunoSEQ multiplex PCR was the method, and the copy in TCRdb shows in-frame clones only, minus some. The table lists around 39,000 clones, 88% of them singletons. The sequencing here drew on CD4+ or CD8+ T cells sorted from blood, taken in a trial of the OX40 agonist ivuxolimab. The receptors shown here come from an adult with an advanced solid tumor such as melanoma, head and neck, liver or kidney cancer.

CDR3 nucleotide sequence: TGTGCCAGCAGCCCCTTGGGGGTGAGCGGGGGGGCAACAGAGACCCAGTACTTC. Its protein product is CASSPLGVSGGATETQYF. The V call is TRBV7-9, the J call TRBJ2-5, with 10 bases aligning to TRBD2. CDR1 SEHNR and CDR2 FQNEAQ come from the germline V gene (reference sequence). The V and J ends lost 5 bases and 4 bases, in that order; junction bases with no gene match: 16. The CDR3 extends over 18 amino acids.

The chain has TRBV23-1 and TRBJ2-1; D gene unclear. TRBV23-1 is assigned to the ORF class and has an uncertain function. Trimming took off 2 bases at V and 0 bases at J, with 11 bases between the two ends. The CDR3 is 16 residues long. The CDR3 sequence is CASSQNSGSSYNEQFF. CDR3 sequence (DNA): TGCGCCAGCAGTCAAAATTCGGGCAGCTCCTACAATGAGCAGTTCTTC.

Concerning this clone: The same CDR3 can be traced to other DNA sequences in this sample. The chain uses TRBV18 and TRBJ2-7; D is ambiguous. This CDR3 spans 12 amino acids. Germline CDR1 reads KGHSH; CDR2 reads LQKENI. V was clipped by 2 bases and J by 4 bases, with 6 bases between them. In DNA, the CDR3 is TGTGCCAGCTCACCATTGTCTTACGAGCAGTACTTC. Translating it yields CASSPLSYEQYF.

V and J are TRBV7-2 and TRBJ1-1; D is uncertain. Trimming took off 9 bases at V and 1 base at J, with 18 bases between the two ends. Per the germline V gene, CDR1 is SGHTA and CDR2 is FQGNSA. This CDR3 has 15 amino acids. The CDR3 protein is CASWGLARQNTEAFF. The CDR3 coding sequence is TGTGCCAGTTGGGGTTTAGCCAGACAGAACACTGAAGCTTTCTTT.

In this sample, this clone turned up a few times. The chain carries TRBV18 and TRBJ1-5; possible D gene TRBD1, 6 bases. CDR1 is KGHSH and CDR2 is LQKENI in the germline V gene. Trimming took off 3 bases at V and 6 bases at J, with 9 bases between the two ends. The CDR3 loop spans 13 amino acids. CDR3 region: CASSPLDSQPQHF. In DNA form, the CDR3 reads TGTGCCAGCTCACCTTTGGACAGTCAGCCCCAGCATTTT.

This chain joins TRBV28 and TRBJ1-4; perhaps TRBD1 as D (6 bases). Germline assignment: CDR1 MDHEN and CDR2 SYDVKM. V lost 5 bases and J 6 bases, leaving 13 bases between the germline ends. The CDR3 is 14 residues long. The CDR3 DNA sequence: TGTGCCAGCAGTGAGGGGGGGCGTGATGAAAAACTGTTTTTT. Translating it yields CASSEGGRDEKLFF.

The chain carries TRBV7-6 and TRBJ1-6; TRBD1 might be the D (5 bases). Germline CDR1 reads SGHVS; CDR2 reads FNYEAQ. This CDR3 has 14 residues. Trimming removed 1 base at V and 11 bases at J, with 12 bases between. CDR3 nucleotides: TGTGCCAGCAGCTTAGGGGGGGAAGGGACACCCCTCCACTTT. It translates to CASSLGGEGTPLHF.

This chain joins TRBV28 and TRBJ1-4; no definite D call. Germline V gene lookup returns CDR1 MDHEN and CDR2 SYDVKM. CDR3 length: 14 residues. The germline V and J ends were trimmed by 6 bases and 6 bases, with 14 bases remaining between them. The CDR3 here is CASSVAAADEKLFF. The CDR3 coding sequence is TGTGCCAGCAGCGTAGCGGCCGCCGATGAAAAACTGTTTTTT.

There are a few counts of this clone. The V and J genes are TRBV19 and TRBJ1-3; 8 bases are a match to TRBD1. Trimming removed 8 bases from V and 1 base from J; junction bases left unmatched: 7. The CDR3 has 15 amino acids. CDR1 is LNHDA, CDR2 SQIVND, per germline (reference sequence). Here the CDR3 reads CASCRTGKSGNTIYF. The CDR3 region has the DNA TGTGCCAGTTGTAGGACAGGGAAATCTGGAAACACCATATATTTT.

The CDR3 region is CASSIFQGASQETQYF. The CDR3 coding sequence is TGTGCCAGCAGTATCTTCCAGGGGGCGTCACAAGAGACCCAGTACTTC. The V call is TRBV2, the J call TRBJ2-5, with 8 bases fitting TRBD1. CDR3 length: 16 amino acids. With V trimmed by 5 bases and J by 2 bases, 10 bases remained unmatched. The V gene's germline CDR1 is SNHLY and CDR2 FYNNEI.

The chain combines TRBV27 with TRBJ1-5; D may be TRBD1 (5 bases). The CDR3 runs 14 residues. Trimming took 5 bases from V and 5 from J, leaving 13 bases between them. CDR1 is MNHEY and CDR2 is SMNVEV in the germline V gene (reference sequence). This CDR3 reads CASSPTDIYQPQHF. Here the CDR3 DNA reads TGTGCCAGCAGTCCGACAGACATTTATCAGCCCCAGCATTTT.

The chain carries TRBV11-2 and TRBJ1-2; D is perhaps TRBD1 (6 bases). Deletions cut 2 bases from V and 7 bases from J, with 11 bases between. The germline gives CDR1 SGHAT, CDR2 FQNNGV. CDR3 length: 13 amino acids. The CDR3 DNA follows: TGTGCCAGCAGCTTACAGGGGAGAATTGGCTACACCTTC. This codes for CASSLQGRIGYTF.

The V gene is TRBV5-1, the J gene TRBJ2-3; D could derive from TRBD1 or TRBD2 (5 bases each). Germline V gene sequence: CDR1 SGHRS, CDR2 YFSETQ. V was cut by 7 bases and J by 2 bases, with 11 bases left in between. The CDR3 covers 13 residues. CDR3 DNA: TGCGCCAGCGGGGGACCTATCACAGATACGCAGTATTTT. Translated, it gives CASGGPITDTQYF.

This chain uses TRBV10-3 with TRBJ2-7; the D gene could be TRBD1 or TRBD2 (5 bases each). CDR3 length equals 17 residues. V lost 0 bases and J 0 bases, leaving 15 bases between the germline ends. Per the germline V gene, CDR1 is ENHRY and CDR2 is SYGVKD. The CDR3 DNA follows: TGTGCCATCAGTGAGTCCGTAGCCGGGACCTACTCCTACGAGCAGTACTTC. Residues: CAISESVAGTYSYEQYF.

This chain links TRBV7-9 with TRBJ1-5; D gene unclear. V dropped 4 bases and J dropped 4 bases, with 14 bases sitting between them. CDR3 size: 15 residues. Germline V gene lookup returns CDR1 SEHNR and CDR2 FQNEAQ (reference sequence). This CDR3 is CASSSDGIINQPQHF. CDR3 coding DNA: TGTGCCAGCAGCTCGGACGGGATTATTAATCAGCCCCAGCATTTT.

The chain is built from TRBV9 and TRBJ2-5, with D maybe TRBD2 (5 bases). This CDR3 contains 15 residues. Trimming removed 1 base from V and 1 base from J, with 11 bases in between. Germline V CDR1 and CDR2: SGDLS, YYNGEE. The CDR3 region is CASSVSPGGQETQYF. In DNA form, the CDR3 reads TGTGCCAGCAGCGTATCCCCTGGAGGCCAAGAGACCCAGTACTTC. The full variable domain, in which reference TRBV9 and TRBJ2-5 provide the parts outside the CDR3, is DSGVTQTPKHLITATGQRVTLRCSPRSGDLSVYWYQQSLDQGLQFLIQYYNGEERAKGNILERFSAQQFPDLHSELNLSSLELGDSALYFCASSVSPGGQETQYFGPGTRLLVL.

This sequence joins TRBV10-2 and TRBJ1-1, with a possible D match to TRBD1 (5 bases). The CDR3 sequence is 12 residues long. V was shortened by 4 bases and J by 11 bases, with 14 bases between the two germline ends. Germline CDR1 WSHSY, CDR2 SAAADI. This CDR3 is CASSVGGPSAFF. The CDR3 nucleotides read TGCGCCAGCAGTGTGGGGGGACCATCGGCTTTCTTT.

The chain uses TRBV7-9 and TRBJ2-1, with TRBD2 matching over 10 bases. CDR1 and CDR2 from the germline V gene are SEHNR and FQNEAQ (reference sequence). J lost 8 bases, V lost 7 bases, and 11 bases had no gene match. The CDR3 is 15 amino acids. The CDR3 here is CASTEKREGLHEQFF. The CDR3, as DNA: TGTGCCAGCACGGAAAAGCGGGAGGGCCTCCATGAGCAGTTCTTC.

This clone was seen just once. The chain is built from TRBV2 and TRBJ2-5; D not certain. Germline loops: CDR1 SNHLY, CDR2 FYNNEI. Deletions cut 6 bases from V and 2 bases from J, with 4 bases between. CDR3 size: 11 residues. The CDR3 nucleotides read TGTGCCAGCAGCCCACAAGAGACCCAGTACTTC. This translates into CASSPQETQYF.

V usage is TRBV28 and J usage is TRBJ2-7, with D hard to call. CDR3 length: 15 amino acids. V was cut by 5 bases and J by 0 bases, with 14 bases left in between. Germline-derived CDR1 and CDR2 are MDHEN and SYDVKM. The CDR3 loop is CASSPAAPSSYEQYF. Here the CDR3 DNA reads TGTGCCAGCAGTCCCGCCGCACCGAGCTCCTACGAGCAGTACTTC.

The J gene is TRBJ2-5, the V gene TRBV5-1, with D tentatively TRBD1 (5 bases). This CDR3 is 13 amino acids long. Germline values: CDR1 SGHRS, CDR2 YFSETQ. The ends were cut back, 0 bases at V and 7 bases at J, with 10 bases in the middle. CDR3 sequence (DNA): TGCGCCAGCAGCTTGGGGAACCAGGGGACCCAGTACTTC. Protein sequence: CASSLGNQGTQYF. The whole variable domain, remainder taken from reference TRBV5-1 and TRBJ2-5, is KAGVTQTPRYLIKTRGQQVTLSCSPISGHRSVSWYQQTPGQGLQFLFEYFSETQRNKGNFPGRFSGRQFSNSRSEMNVSTLELGDSALYLCASSLGNQGTQYFGPGTRLLVL.

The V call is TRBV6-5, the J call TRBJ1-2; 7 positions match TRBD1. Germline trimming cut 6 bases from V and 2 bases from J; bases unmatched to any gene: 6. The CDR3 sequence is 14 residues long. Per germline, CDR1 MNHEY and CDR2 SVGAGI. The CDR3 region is CASRGRGRNYGYTF. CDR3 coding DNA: TGTGCCAGCAGGGGTAGGGGGCGAAACTATGGCTACACCTTC.

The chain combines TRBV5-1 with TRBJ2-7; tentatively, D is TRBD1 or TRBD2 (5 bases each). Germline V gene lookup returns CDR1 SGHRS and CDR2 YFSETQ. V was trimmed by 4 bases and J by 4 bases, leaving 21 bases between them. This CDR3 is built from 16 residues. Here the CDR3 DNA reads TGCGCCAGCAGCCCTGGTCCCGGGACCAAAGGATACGAGCAGTACTTC. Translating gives CASSPGPGTKGYEQYF.

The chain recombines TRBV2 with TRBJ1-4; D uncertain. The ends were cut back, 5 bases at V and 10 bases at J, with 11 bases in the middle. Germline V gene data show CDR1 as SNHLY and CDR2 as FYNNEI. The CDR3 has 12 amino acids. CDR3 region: CASSRVSRKLFF. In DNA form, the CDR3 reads TGTGCCAGCAGTAGGGTCTCTCGAAAACTGTTTTTT.

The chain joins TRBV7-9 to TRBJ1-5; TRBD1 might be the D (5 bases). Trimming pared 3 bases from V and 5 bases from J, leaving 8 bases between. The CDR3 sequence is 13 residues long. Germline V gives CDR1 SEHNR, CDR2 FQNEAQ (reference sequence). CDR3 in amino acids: CASSFGGDQPQHF. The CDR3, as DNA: TGTGCCAGCAGCTTTGGGGGTGATCAGCCCCAGCATTTT.

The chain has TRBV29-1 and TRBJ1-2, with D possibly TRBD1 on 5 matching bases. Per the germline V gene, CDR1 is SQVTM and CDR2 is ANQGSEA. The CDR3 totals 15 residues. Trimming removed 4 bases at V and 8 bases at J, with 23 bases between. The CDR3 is CSVVLGRRGLYGYTF. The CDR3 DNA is TGCAGCGTTGTCCTCGGACGGAGGGGCCTCTACGGCTACACCTTC.

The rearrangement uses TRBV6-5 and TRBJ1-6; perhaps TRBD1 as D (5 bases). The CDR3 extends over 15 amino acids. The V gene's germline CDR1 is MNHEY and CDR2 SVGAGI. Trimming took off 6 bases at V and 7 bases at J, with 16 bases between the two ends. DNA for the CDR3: TGTGCCAGCAGACAGCAGGGCGAAAGGAATTCACCCCTCCACTTT. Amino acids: CASRQQGERNSPLHF.

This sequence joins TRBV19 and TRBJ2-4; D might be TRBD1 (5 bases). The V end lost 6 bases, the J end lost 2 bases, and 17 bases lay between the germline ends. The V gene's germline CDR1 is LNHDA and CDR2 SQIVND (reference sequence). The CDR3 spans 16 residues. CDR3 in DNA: TGTGCCAGTAGCCCCAAACAGGCGGCGTCCAAAAACATTCAGTACTTC. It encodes CASSPKQAASKNIQYF.